This T cell receptor (beta chain) was sequenced in a study of shared clonotypes between healthy human individuals. The CDR3 is made up of 10 amino acids. Germline assignment: CDR1 MNHNS and CDR2 SASEGT. V shed 11 bases and J shed 3 bases, with 7 bases lying between them. Study observations and caveats: Only blood underwent sampling, and tissue repertoires likely differ.

Concerning this clone: The antigen remains undetermined.

The table came from immunoSEQ multiplex PCR; TCRdb's copy has only in-frame clones and leaves some out. The sample has roughly 490,000 clones; about 79% are singletons. The sequence was collected from a woman aged 40 to 50 in good health. Some clones in this sample may be carry-over from other donors' samples. Input material: PBMCs. This sequence joins TRBV6-1 and TRBJ1-2; the D is unclear. The CDR3 nucleotides read TGTGCCTGCGGAGACTATGGCTACACCTTC. Its translation is CACGDYGYTF.